The 27 T cell receptor beta chains reported below all come from one sample, sequenced in a study of cytomegalovirus exposure and HLA in healthy donors. PCR involved 60 Vbeta and 13 Jbeta primers. Produced via immunoSEQ multiplex PCR; TCRdb's table is partial and in-frame only. In the table there are 100,000 to 150,000 clones, 81% of which are singletons. The sample taken for sequencing was PBMCs. The receptor set was obtained from a woman in her 30s in good health and CMV-seronegative.

This clone has only a few counts. This chain joins TRBV4-1 and TRBJ2-7, with 12 bases lining up with TRBD1. CDR3 length: 16 amino acids. Germline V CDR1 and CDR2: MGHRA, YSYEKL. V lost 1 base and J lost 5; bases outside the gene matches: 6. The CDR3 region is CASSQGTGQGAHEQYF. CDR3 coding DNA: TGCGCCAGCAGCCAAGGCACGGGACAGGGGGCCCACGAGCAGTACTTC.

The gene calls are TRBV28 and TRBJ1-2; D gene unclear. The CDR3 loop spans 12 amino acids. The V gene lost 5 bases and the J gene lost 3 bases, with 7 bases spanning the gap. CDR1 and CDR2 (germline): MDHEN, SYDVKM. This chain's CDR3 is CASSPSYYGYTF. In DNA form, the CDR3 reads TGTGCCAGCAGTCCCTCCTACTATGGCTACACCTTC.

This clone was detected only a few times. J is TRBJ2-3 and V is TRBV5-1, with 13 nucleotides matching TRBD2. Germline V gives CDR1 SGHRS, CDR2 YFSETQ. CDR3 size: 15 residues. V shed 4 bases, J shed 6 bases, and the junction held 5 bases outside the gene matches. CDR3 sequence (DNA): TGCGCCAGCAGCGCAGGACTAGCGGGAGTCGATACGCAGTATTTT. Translating it yields CASSAGLAGVDTQYF.

V gene TRBV19 combines with J gene TRBJ2-1; 8 bases are shared with TRBD2. There are 15 residues in the CDR3. Germline V gene sequence: CDR1 LNHDA, CDR2 SQIVND (reference sequence). V shed 4 bases, J shed 9 bases, and the junction held 11 bases outside the gene matches. Here the CDR3 reads CASSNSGGTFSEQFF. CDR3 bases: TGTGCCAGTAGTAACAGCGGGGGCACTTTCTCTGAGCAGTTCTTC. Complete variable domain (other parts from reference TRBV19 and TRBJ2-1): DGGITQSPKYLFRKEGQNVTLSCEQNLNHDAMYWYRQDPGQGLRLIYYSQIVNDFQKGDIAEGYSVSREKKESFPLTVTSAQKNPTAFYLCASSNSGGTFSEQFFGPGTRLTVL.

V and J are TRBV30 and TRBJ1-5, with 11 nucleotides matching TRBD1. This CDR3 has 14 amino acids. V was pared by 1 base and J by 8 bases, with 4 bases of the junction left unmatched. The germline V gene encodes CDR1 GTSNPN and CDR2 SVGIG (reference sequence). In DNA form, the CDR3 reads TGTGCCTGGAGTGCAGGGACAGGGGGTAAGCCCCAGCATTTT. It is translated as CAWSAGTGGKPQHF.

The chain recombines TRBV19 with TRBJ1-1; D is uncertain. Trimming stripped 5 bases from V and 0 bases from J, with 4 bases between. Germline V lookup: CDR1 LNHDA, CDR2 SQIVND (reference sequence). The CDR3 is 12 residues long. The CDR3 DNA follows: TGTGCCAGTAGTCCCGTGAACACTGAAGCTTTCTTT. Its protein is CASSPVNTEAFF.

The CDR3 sequence: CASSGPGTDTQYF. As DNA, the CDR3 is TGTGCCAGCAGTGGGCCAGGCACAGATACGCAGTATTTT. This rearrangement joins TRBV2 to TRBJ2-3, with D hard to call. The CDR3 contains 13 residues. V was clipped by 4 bases and J by 1 base, with 6 bases between them. Germline V lookup: CDR1 SNHLY, CDR2 FYNNEI. The variable domain in full, with the rest retrieved from reference TRBV2 and TRBJ2-3, is EPEVTQTPSHQVTQMGQEVILRCVPISNHLYFYWYRQILGQKVEFLVSFYNNEISEKSEIFDDQFSVERPDGSNFTLKIRSTKLEDSAMYFCASSGPGTDTQYFGPGTRLTVL.

The chain links TRBV4-2 to TRBJ1-5; D gene unclear. Trimming cost V 2 bases and J 5 bases, with 10 bases left between them. CDR3 length equals 14 residues. Looked up from germline, CDR1 is LGHNA and CDR2 is YNFKEQ. The CDR3 spells CASSQLGSYQPQHF. For the CDR3, the DNA is TGTGCCAGCAGCCAACTGGGGAGTTATCAGCCCCAGCATTTT.

This chain connects TRBV4-1 to TRBJ1-2; D uncertain. Trimming took off 7 bases at V and 4 bases at J, with 13 bases between the two ends. The CDR3 runs 13 residues. The germline V gene has CDR1 MGHRA and CDR2 YSYEKL. This chain's CDR3 is CASTPGGLYGYTF. The CDR3 DNA reads TGCGCCAGCACCCCAGGAGGACTCTATGGCTACACCTTC.

The genes are TRBV29-1 and TRBJ2-3; TRBD2 is a possible D gene (6 bases). The CDR3 consists of 13 residues. Germline V lookup: CDR1 SQVTM, CDR2 ANQGSEA. Written as DNA, the CDR3 is TGCCCCGGCTATGGCGGGATGACAGATACGCAGTATTTT. Translation gives CPGYGGMTDTQYF.

The genes are TRBV28 and TRBJ1-2, with a tentative D call TRBD1 (6 bases). Trimming took 6 bases from V and 0 from J, leaving 11 bases between them. This CDR3 spans 14 amino acids. Germline V CDR1 and CDR2: MDHEN, SYDVKM. The CDR3 sequence: CASRPGTTNYGYTF. In DNA, the CDR3 is TGTGCCAGCAGGCCCGGGACAACTAACTATGGCTACACCTTC.

The rearrangement uses TRBV6-4 and TRBJ2-7; 9 bases align to TRBD1. Unmatched junction bases numbered 5, after V lost 8 bases and J lost 3 bases. The germline gives CDR1 MRHNA, CDR2 SNTAGT. The CDR3 length is 13 residues. The CDR3 bases are TGTGCCAGCTCCACGGACAGGGGCTACGAGCAGTACTTC. Encoded protein: CASSTDRGYEQYF.

This chain connects TRBV6-1 to TRBJ2-6; D is unclear. The germline CDR1 and CDR2 sequences are MNHNS and SASEGT. The CDR3 has 18 amino acids. The V gene lost 2 bases and the J gene lost 1 base, with 15 bases spanning the gap. The CDR3 region is CASSEPHATTSGANVLTF. Written as DNA, the CDR3 is TGTGCCAGCAGTGAACCGCATGCCACAACGTCTGGGGCCAACGTCCTGACTTTC.

This chain links TRBV25-1 with TRBJ1-5, with D unresolved. CDR1 MGHDK and CDR2 SYGVNS come from the germline V gene. Trimming took off 5 bases at V and 3 bases at J, with 5 bases between the two ends. The CDR3 sequence is 12 residues long. This chain's CDR3 is CASSLNNQPQHF. Here the CDR3 DNA reads TGTGCCAGCAGTTTAAACAATCAGCCCCAGCATTTT.

This clone was counted once. The same CDR3 arises from other DNA sequences in this sample as well. The chain combines TRBV30 with TRBJ1-5; no clear D gene. The CDR3 has 15 amino acids. V dropped 0 bases and J dropped 0 bases, with 9 bases sitting between them. Looked up from germline, CDR1 is GTSNPN and CDR2 is SVGIG (reference sequence). CDR3 in amino acids: CAWSVRGVSNQPQHF. CDR3 DNA sequence: TGTGCCTGGAGTGTACGGGGAGTTAGCAATCAGCCCCAGCATTTT.

The chain employs TRBV6-5 and TRBJ2-1; 10 nucleotides match TRBD1. The CDR3 contains 15 residues. V shed 2 bases, J shed 9 bases, and the junction held 7 bases outside the gene matches. Germline V gene sequence: CDR1 MNHEY, CDR2 SVGAGI. CDR3 nucleotides: TGTGCCAGCAGTTACGATGGGACAGGGGTAACTGAGCAGTTCTTC. As protein: CASSYDGTGVTEQFF.

This clone has just a few counts. This chain uses TRBV6-1 with TRBJ2-2; 8 nucleotides agree with TRBD1. Germline V gives CDR1 MNHNS, CDR2 SASEGT. The CDR3 is 16 amino acids. Trimming took 1 base from V and 4 from J; bases not matched to a gene: 5. Written as DNA, the CDR3 is TGTGCCAGCAGTGAAGGGACAGGGCGGGGCACCGGGGAGCTGTTTTTT. Its protein product is CASSEGTGRGTGELFF.

The chain couples TRBV5-1 to TRBJ2-3, with TRBD2 matching over 8 bases. This CDR3 is 17 amino acids long. Germline loops: CDR1 SGHRS, CDR2 YFSETQ. Trimming removed 0 bases from V and 0 bases from J; junction bases left unmatched: 6. CDR3 amino acids: CASSLAGSGVSTDTQYF. In DNA form, the CDR3 reads TGCGCCAGCAGCTTGGCCGGTAGCGGGGTAAGCACAGATACGCAGTATTTT.

Concerning this clone: Other DNA sequences in this specimen translate into the identical CDR3. V usage is TRBV18 and J usage is TRBJ2-7, with TRBD2 matching 15 bases. Germline V gives CDR1 KGHSH, CDR2 LQKENI. V shed 5 bases and J 9 bases; nucleotides not matched to a gene: 11. This CDR3 is 16 amino acids long. In DNA form, the CDR3 reads TGTGCCAGCTCAACGAGGGGACTAGCGGGGGGCCAGGTGCAGTACTTC. It encodes CASSTRGLAGGQVQYF.

The V and J genes are TRBV5-1 and TRBJ2-1, with TRBD1 matching 8 bases. Germline assignment: CDR1 SGHRS and CDR2 YFSETQ. Losses at the gene ends were 3 bases for V and 5 bases for J; bases not matched to a gene: 4. CDR3 size: 14 residues. In DNA, the CDR3 is TGCGCCAGCAGCTCGATGGACAGGGACAATGAGCAGTTCTTC. Translated, it gives CASSSMDRDNEQFF. Full variable domain (remainder filled in from reference TRBV5-1 and TRBJ2-1): KAGVTQTPRYLIKTRGQQVTLSCSPISGHRSVSWYQQTPGQGLQFLFEYFSETQRNKGNFPGRFSGRQFSNSRSEMNVSTLELGDSALYLCASSSMDRDNEQFFGPGTRLTVL.

The genes are TRBV5-3 and TRBJ2-2, with TRBD2 matching over 9 bases. TRBV5-3 belongs to the ORF category, with a function that is uncertain. Germline trimming cut 4 bases from V and 3 bases from J; bases unmatched to any gene: 13. This CDR3 comprises 18 residues. In DNA, the CDR3 is TGTGCCAGAAGCCCCCGGGTCTGCGGGAGGGCCGACACCGGGGAGCTGTTTTTT. Translating it yields CARSPRVCGRADTGELFF.

This clone has just one count. The CDR3 coding sequence is TGTGCCAGCAGCTTAGAACAGGGCCCCAGCTCTGGGGCCAACGTCCTGACTTTC. It specifies CASSLEQGPSSGANVLTF. The V gene is TRBV7-6, the J gene TRBJ2-6; tentative D call: TRBD1 (6 bases). V was cut by 1 base and J by 0 bases, with 13 bases left in between. This CDR3 has 18 residues. Per the germline V gene, CDR1 is SGHVS and CDR2 is FNYEAQ.

The chain employs TRBV19 and TRBJ1-1, with TRBD1 matching over 8 bases. Germline V lookup: CDR1 LNHDA, CDR2 SQIVND (reference sequence). Trimming cost V 5 bases and J 6 bases; bases outside gene matches: 8. This CDR3 spans 14 amino acids. Here the CDR3 reads CASSDNRGTAEAFF. The CDR3 nucleotides read TGTGCCAGTAGTGACAACAGGGGGACGGCTGAAGCTTTCTTT.

The chain uses TRBV12-5 and TRBJ2-1; TRBD2 matches at 10 bases. The CDR3 is 15 amino acids. Germline V gene sequence: CDR1 LGHNT, CDR2 FRNRAP. V trimming: 6 bases; J trimming: 3 bases; junction bases outside the gene matches: 5. DNA of the CDR3: TGTGCTAGTGGACCAGGACTAGCGGTCTACAATGAGCAGTTCTTC. Encoded protein: CASGPGLAVYNEQFF.

The chain has TRBV5-4 and TRBJ1-1, with TRBD1 identical over 7 bases. Germline CDR1 is SGHNT and CDR2 is YYREEE (reference sequence). The trim removed 0 bases at V and 4 bases at J, leaving 3 bases unmatched. The CDR3 totals 14 residues. The CDR3 DNA reads as TGTGCCAGCAGCTTGGTACAGGGGACCACTGAAGCTTTCTTT. This translates into CASSLVQGTTEAFF.

The chain carries TRBV2 and TRBJ2-7; 9 nucleotides align to TRBD1. The germline CDR1 and CDR2 sequences are SNHLY and FYNNEI. J was trimmed by 9 bases and V by 8 bases; bases with no gene match: 14. The length of the CDR3 is 14 residues. As DNA, the CDR3 is TGTGCCAGCCAACCTGCACAGGGGGCTCTGGGGCAGTACTTC. Protein sequence: CASQPAQGALGQYF.

The chain recombines TRBV6-5 with TRBJ1-2; a weak D match, TRBD1 (5 bases). Germline CDR1 MNHEY, CDR2 SVGAGI. This CDR3 has 14 amino acids. Trimming left V 0 bases short and J 8 bases short, with 13 bases between. The CDR3 is CASSYSIRGWGYTF. The DNA for the CDR3 is TGTGCCAGCAGTTACTCGATAAGGGGTTGGGGCTACACCTTC.